The present entry profiles one T cell receptor beta chain with its context. Repertoires were generated with immunoSEQ multiplex PCR, while TCRdb's copy carries only in-frame clones and drops some. Of roughly 190,000 clones in the sample, about 83% were seen once. The entry originates in a study of blood T cell repertoires in COVID-19. CDR3 length: 14 amino acids. In germline, CDR1 is SQVTM, CDR2 ANQGSEA. The V gene lost 7 bases and the J gene lost 8 bases, with 21 bases spanning the gap. The sequence was collected from a man aged 45-65 years with active or convalescent COVID-19. Sequenced: peripheral blood. This chain connects TRBV29-1 to TRBJ2-1; weak D call: TRBD2 (6 bases). CDR3 nucleotide sequence: TGCAGCGCTATGGGACTCCTAAATCGCGATGAGCAGTTCTTC. The encoded protein is CSAMGLLNRDEQFF.